The 18 T cell receptor beta chains below all came from one sample that was sequenced in a study of control samples from healthy donors and cancer patients. Clones were read by immunoSEQ multiplex PCR, and TCRdb kept only the in-frame ones, dropping some. The data contain tens of thousands of clones, about 88% of them seen just once; the ten biggest clones take up under 7.5%. Sequencing input: blood. The receptor set was obtained from a man aged 50-60 years in good health.

The chain couples TRBV14 to TRBJ2-7; 9 nucleotides match TRBD1. The trim removed 4 bases at V and 7 bases at J, leaving 8 bases unmatched. This CDR3 region has 14 residues. The V gene's germline CDR1 is SGHDN and CDR2 FVKESK. CDR3 bases: TGTGCCAGCAGCCTTCCCGGGACAGGGCAGGAGCAGTACTTC. Translating gives CASSLPGTGQEQYF.

This clone was found once. CDR3 sequence (DNA): TGTGCCAGCAGCTTAGAGGGGGTTAATGGCTACACCTTC. It specifies CASSLEGVNGYTF. V gene TRBV7-9 combines with J gene TRBJ1-2, with a possible D match to TRBD1 (6 bases). Between the trimmed V and J ends, which lost 1 base and 6 bases, there was a span of 9 bases. Germline CDR1 and CDR2: SEHNR and FQNEAQ (reference sequence). The CDR3 totals 13 residues.

The chain recombines TRBV19 with TRBJ1-5; possible D gene TRBD1, 5 bases. Germline assignment: CDR1 LNHDA and CDR2 SQIVND (reference sequence). The CDR3 has 13 amino acids. V dropped 5 bases and J dropped 6 bases, with 11 bases sitting between them. The CDR3 protein is CASSGTTVQPQHF. The CDR3 coding sequence is TGTGCCAGTAGTGGGACCACTGTTCAGCCCCAGCATTTT.

The chain links TRBV7-8 to TRBJ2-1; 14 nucleotides line up with TRBD2. This CDR3 contains 20 residues. Germline-derived CDR1 and CDR2 are SGHVS and FQNEAQ. Trimming took 5 bases from V and 4 from J; bases not matched to a gene: 16. DNA of the CDR3: TGTGCCAGCAGCCCGCGACTAGCGGGGGGGCAAGGAGGGTATTACAATGAGCAGTTCTTC. It translates to CASSPRLAGGQGGYYNEQFF. Looking up the rest from reference TRBV7-8 and TRBJ2-1 gives the full variable domain: GAGVSQSPRYKVAKRGQDVALRCDPISGHVSLFWYQQALGQGPEFLTYFQNEAQLDKSGLPSDRFFAERPEGSVSTLKIQRTQQEDSAVYLCASSPRLAGGQGGYYNEQFFGPGTRLTVL.

DNA for the CDR3: TGTGCCAGTAGTATAGTCGGGACACCCTCCTACGAGCAGTACTTC. The encoded protein is CASSIVGTPSYEQYF. This chain connects TRBV19 to TRBJ2-7; tentative D call: TRBD1 (6 bases). The germline V and J ends were trimmed by 1 base and 0 bases, with 10 bases remaining between them. The CDR3 has 15 amino acids. Germline CDR1 reads LNHDA; CDR2 reads SQIVND (reference sequence).

The chain employs TRBV4-3 and TRBJ1-6; TRBD1 is a possible D gene (6 bases). This CDR3 is built from 15 residues. Germline CDR1 LGHNA, CDR2 YSLEER. V dropped 4 bases and J dropped 7 bases, with 14 bases sitting between them. The chain's CDR3 is CASSPGGHLNSPLHF. The CDR3 DNA reads as TGCGCCAGCAGCCCGGGGGGACACTTGAATTCACCCCTCCACTTT.

The chain is built from TRBV6-5 and TRBJ1-6; 7 bases agree with TRBD1. The CDR3 runs 16 residues. V lost 2 bases and J lost 7; bases outside the gene matches: 8. Germline assignment: CDR1 MNHEY and CDR2 SVGAGI. The CDR3 nucleotides read TGTGCCAGCAGTTACGGGGGACAGCGTATGAATTCACCCCTCCACTTT. Protein: CASSYGGQRMNSPLHF.

The rearrangement joins TRBV24-1 to TRBJ2-1; 10 bases map to TRBD1. This CDR3 is built from 16 residues. Germline assignment: CDR1 KGHDR and CDR2 SFDVKD. J gave up 8 bases and V 2 bases, and 8 bases lay outside the gene matches. CDR3 residues: CATSDSGGQGLYEQFF. CDR3 in DNA: TGTGCCACCAGTGATTCTGGGGGACAGGGGCTATATGAGCAGTTCTTC.

In this sample, this clone turned up a few times. V is TRBV19 and J is TRBJ1-3; 7 nucleotides line up with TRBD1. Germline trimming cut 6 bases from V and 4 bases from J; bases unmatched to any gene: 9. The germline V gene has CDR1 LNHDA and CDR2 SQIVND (reference sequence). This CDR3 spans 15 amino acids. In nucleotides, the CDR3 is TGTGCCAGTAGAACAGGGGAACTGCTCGGAAACACCATATATTTT. This sequence encodes CASRTGELLGNTIYF.

The V call is TRBV7-9, the J call TRBJ1-5; TRBD1 matches at 7 bases. Germline assignment: CDR1 SEHNR and CDR2 FQNEAQ (reference sequence). The CDR3 runs to 17 residues. V was clipped by 2 bases and J by 4 bases; unmatched bases: 11. The CDR3 sequence: CASSLSPATGLNQPQHF. CDR3 DNA: TGTGCCAGCAGCTTATCCCCCGCGACAGGGCTTAATCAGCCCCAGCATTTT.

The chain employs TRBV21-1 and TRBJ2-7; the DNA was not used to check the table's D call, TRBD1. TRBV21-1 is a known pseudogene. The CDR3 is made up of 14 amino acids. The CDR3 sequence: CARQMTGPVYEQYF. The DNA for the CDR3 is TGTGCCAGACAGATGACAGGTCCCGTCTACGAGCAGTACTTC.

This chain connects TRBV14 to TRBJ2-2, with TRBD1 identical over 8 bases. This CDR3 contains 16 residues. The V and J ends lost 4 bases and 0 bases, in that order; junction bases with no gene match: 4. The germline V gene has CDR1 SGHDN and CDR2 FVKESK. The CDR3 here is CASSLRDRTNTGELFF. In DNA, the CDR3 is TGTGCCAGCAGCCTCCGGGACAGGACGAACACCGGGGAGCTGTTTTTT. The full variable domain, in which reference TRBV14 and TRBJ2-2 provide the parts outside the CDR3, is EAGVTQFPSHSVIEKGQTVTLRCDPISGHDNLYWYRRVMGKEIKFLLHFVKESKQDESGMPNNRFLAERTGGTYSTLKVQPAELEDSGVYFCASSLRDRTNTGELFFGEGSRLTVL.

This chain connects TRBV5-5 to TRBJ2-1, with D tentatively TRBD1 or TRBD2 (5 bases each). The CDR3 has 14 residues. Germline-derived CDR1 and CDR2 are SGHKS and YYEKEE (reference sequence). Between the trimmed V and J ends, which lost 3 bases and 4 bases, there was a span of 11 bases. As DNA, the CDR3 is TGTGCCAGCAGCTCGGGACCGGGTTACAATGAGCAGTTCTTC. It yields the protein CASSSGPGYNEQFF.

The rearrangement joins TRBV7-2 to TRBJ1-5, with unresolved D. CDR1 and CDR2 from the germline V gene are SGHTA and FQGNSA. The CDR3 runs 18 residues. Deletions cut 2 bases from V and 5 bases from J, with 22 bases between. CDR3 in amino acids: CASSLRLPGPTSDQPQHF. The CDR3, as DNA: TGTGCCAGCAGCTTAAGGTTGCCGGGCCCAACGTCGGATCAGCCCCAGCATTTT. Using reference TRBV7-2 and TRBJ1-5 for the parts outside the CDR3, the full variable domain is GAGVSQSPSNKVTEKGKDVELRCDPISGHTALYWYRQSLGQGLEFLIYFQGNSAPDKSGLPSDRFSAERTGGSVSTLTIQRTQQEDSAVYLCASSLRLPGPTSDQPQHFGDGTRLSIL.

DNA for the CDR3: TGTGCCAGCTCACCACCGACTAGCGGGGCCCACAATGAGCAGTTCTTC. Its protein product is CASSPPTSGAHNEQFF. The chain carries TRBV18 and TRBJ2-1; 11 bases line up with TRBD2. Germline CDR1 and CDR2: KGHSH and LQKENI. CDR3 length: 16 residues. V shed 0 bases and J 5 bases; nucleotides not matched to a gene: 3.

Worth noting for this clone: A junction end diverges from the germline sequence, so it may reflect a read error. CDR3 DNA: TGCGCCACCAGCCTGGACAACTATGGCTACACCTTC. Translation gives CATSLDNYGYTF. The chain joins TRBV5-1 to TRBJ1-2; unclear D gene. The germline V gene encodes CDR1 SGHRS and CDR2 YFSETQ. The CDR3 has 12 amino acids.

V usage is TRBV12-5 and J usage is TRBJ2-7, with 7 bases matching TRBD1. Germline CDR1 and CDR2: LGHNT and FRNRAP. The CDR3 is made up of 19 amino acids. Trimming at V came to 1 base and at J to 0 bases, leaving 15 bases not matched to a gene. The CDR3 spells CASGLDWQGVTSSSYEQYF. CDR3 sequence (DNA): TGTGCTAGTGGTTTGGATTGGCAGGGGGTTACCTCGAGCTCCTACGAGCAGTACTTC.

This chain uses TRBV19 with TRBJ2-7; 7 bases are shared with TRBD1. The CDR3 sequence is 15 residues long. Germline CDR1 is LNHDA and CDR2 is SQIVND (reference sequence). Trimming removed 5 bases from V and 5 bases from J; junction bases left unmatched: 12. The CDR3 loop is CASSVTQGPVDEQYF. CDR3 DNA sequence: TGTGCCAGTAGTGTCACACAGGGGCCCGTGGACGAGCAGTACTTC.